This T cell receptor (beta chain) emerged from a study of cytomegalovirus exposure and HLA in healthy donors. Study-wide results and caveats: Researchers reported that a few CMV-associated chains were confirmed in vitro as CMV antigen-specific.

Comments on this clone: Its specificity is not known.

The table came from immunoSEQ multiplex PCR; TCRdb's copy has only in-frame clones and leaves some out. The table records roughly 120,000 clones, roughly 94% of them present only once. Material for sequencing was PBMCs. The TCR sequence derives from a woman younger than 35 in good health and CMV-seronegative.

This chain's CDR3 is CASSLVREANVLTF. CDR3 bases: TGTGCCAGCAGTTTAGTCCGGGAGGCCAACGTCCTGACTTTC. This chain uses TRBV28 with TRBJ2-6; weak D call: TRBD2 (5 bases). This CDR3 is built from 14 residues. Germline V lookup: CDR1 MDHEN, CDR2 SYDVKM. V was pared by 2 bases and J by 6 bases, with 8 bases between.